The 27 T cell receptor beta chains below come from one sample, sequenced in a study of blood T cell repertoires in COVID-19 (dated by TCRdb to the early 2020s). Receptor libraries were prepared by the immunoSEQ multiplex PCR assay. Here the immuneACCESS table is served through TCRdb, limited to in-frame sequences with V and J called. Missing clones are a known gap in these copies; in checked studies unresolved V genes cover under half, and the rest lacks a known reason. For this sample the table gives about 290,000 clones, of which around four fifths were detected only once. The ten largest account for around 3.9% of the sample. Sequenced material: peripheral blood. These receptors were taken from a woman in her 50s with active or convalescent COVID-19.

This clone was observed once. The gene calls are TRBV5-1 and TRBJ2-5; 9 bases are shared with TRBD2. V shed 4 bases and J 5 bases; nucleotides not matched to a gene: 6. The germline V gene has CDR1 SGHRS and CDR2 YFSETQ. The CDR3 spans 14 residues. CDR3 coding DNA: TGCGCCAGCAGCATAGCGGGAGTGGAGGAGACCCAGTACTTC. Its translation is CASSIAGVEETQYF.

As regards this clone: The identical CDR3 is also encoded by other nucleotide sequences in the sample. V and J are TRBV11-3 and TRBJ1-1, with D possibly matching TRBD1 (5 bases). The CDR3 sequence is 14 residues long. V shed 5 bases and J shed 2 bases, with 12 bases lying between them. Looked up from germline, CDR1 is SGHNT and CDR2 is YENEEA. DNA for the CDR3: TGTGCCAGCAGCCCCGGAGGGGTAAACACTGAAGCTTTCTTT. Its protein is CASSPGGVNTEAFF.

The chain recombines TRBV5-5 with TRBJ2-7; D might be TRBD2 (6 bases). This CDR3 is 15 amino acids long. V was pared by 0 bases and J by 2 bases, with 12 bases between. Germline V gene lookup returns CDR1 SGHKS and CDR2 YYEKEE (reference sequence). The DNA for the CDR3 is TGTGCCAGCAGCTTGGGCCTAGCGCCAACCTACGAGCAGTACTTC. This encodes CASSLGLAPTYEQYF.

The J gene is TRBJ2-3, the V gene TRBV5-6; 9 nucleotides agree with TRBD2. The CDR3 has 14 amino acids. After removal of 4 bases from V and 4 bases from J, the junction contained 4 bases not matched to a gene. The germline CDR1 and CDR2 sequences are SGHDT and YYEEEE. For the CDR3, the DNA is TGTGCCAGCAGCCTAGCGGGGCCCCCAGATACGCAGTATTTT. It codes for CASSLAGPPDTQYF.

The chain has TRBV28 and TRBJ1-2; D unclear. CDR3 length: 13 amino acids. The germline V and J ends were trimmed by 5 bases and 3 bases, with 10 bases remaining between them. Germline CDR1 MDHEN, CDR2 SYDVKM. CDR3 residues: CASSTGGDYGYTF. The CDR3 region has the DNA TGTGCCAGCAGTACCGGCGGTGACTATGGCTACACCTTC.

The chain uses TRBV9 and TRBJ2-3, with D hard to call. This CDR3 has 13 residues. Per germline, CDR1 SGDLS and CDR2 YYNGEE. V lost 4 bases and J lost 4, with 10 bases in between. For the CDR3, the DNA is TGTGCCAGCAGCAGAGAACGGTCAGATACGCAGTATTTT. It yields the protein CASSRERSDTQYF. Full variable domain (rest looked up from reference TRBV9 and TRBJ2-3): DSGVTQTPKHLITATGQRVTLRCSPRSGDLSVYWYQQSLDQGLQFLIQYYNGEERAKGNILERFSAQQFPDLHSELNLSSLELGDSALYFCASSRERSDTQYFGPGTRLTVL.

The gene calls are TRBV29-1 and TRBJ1-2; weak D call: TRBD1 (5 bases). Germline CDR1 reads SQVTM; CDR2 reads ANQGSEA. V lost 2 bases and J lost 5, with 6 bases in between. The CDR3 has 11 amino acids. In DNA, the CDR3 is TGCAGCGTTGAAAAGGGGTATGGCTACACCTTC. This translates into CSVEKGYGYTF.

V is TRBV25-1 and J is TRBJ1-5; D is perhaps TRBD1 (6 bases). Per germline, CDR1 MGHDK and CDR2 SYGVNS. The CDR3 contains 17 residues. V was pared by 5 bases and J by 1 base, with 18 bases between. The CDR3 DNA is TGTGCCAGCAGTAGAGTAGGGGGTGAAGGGAGCAATCAGCCCCAGCATTTT. It is translated as CASSRVGGEGSNQPQHF.

The chain uses TRBV5-1 and TRBJ2-7; D unresolved. The V gene's germline CDR1 is SGHRS and CDR2 YFSETQ. With 0 bases removed from V and 3 bases from J, the gap between germline ends came to 19 bases. The CDR3 is made up of 17 amino acids. CDR3 sequence: CASSLGIGGSRYYEQYF. CDR3 DNA sequence: TGCGCCAGCAGCTTGGGGATAGGTGGGTCCAGGTACTACGAGCAGTACTTC.

The chain uses TRBV5-1 and TRBJ2-1; TRBD2 agrees at 10 bases. The CDR3 is 15 residues long. Unmatched junction bases numbered 2, after V lost 0 bases and J lost 5 bases. Germline values: CDR1 SGHRS, CDR2 YFSETQ. The CDR3 DNA reads TGCGCCAGCAGCTTGGGGACTAGCGGTGACAATGAGCAGTTCTTC. Translating it yields CASSLGTSGDNEQFF.

The chain employs TRBV6-6 and TRBJ1-2; 7 nucleotides line up with TRBD1. The germline V gene has CDR1 MNHNY and CDR2 SVGAGI (reference sequence). CDR3 length equals 17 residues. The trim removed 5 bases at V and 3 bases at J, leaving 15 bases unmatched. In DNA form, the CDR3 reads TGTGCCAGCAGTCCCCGCCGGGACAGCCTATCCCACTATGGCTACACCTTC. This gives the protein CASSPRRDSLSHYGYTF.

The chain couples TRBV4-1 to TRBJ2-3; 8 positions agree with TRBD2. J lost 3 bases, V lost 1 base, and 15 bases had no gene match. This CDR3 region has 19 residues. Germline CDR1 reads MGHRA; CDR2 reads YSYEKL. CDR3 in amino acids: CASSQVFRPWTSTTDTQYF. The CDR3 DNA reads TGCGCCAGCAGCCAAGTATTCAGACCATGGACTAGCACAACAGATACGCAGTATTTT.

The V call is TRBV20-1, the J call TRBJ1-2; tentative D call: TRBD1 (5 bases). V lost 3 bases and J 2 bases, leaving 10 bases between the germline ends. The germline V gene has CDR1 DFQATT and CDR2 SNEGSKA (reference sequence). The CDR3 length is 13 residues. CDR3 loop: CSASDGGNYGYTF. The CDR3 nucleotides read TGCAGTGCTAGTGACGGGGGGAACTATGGCTACACCTTC.

The chain links TRBV18 to TRBJ2-5, with 7 bases identical to TRBD2. The CDR3 has 14 residues. CDR1 KGHSH and CDR2 LQKENI come from the germline V gene. V shed 8 bases and J 4 bases; nucleotides not matched to a gene: 10. DNA of the CDR3: TGTGCCAGCAGGGGTAGCGGGTTTGGAGAGACCCAGTACTTC. As protein: CASRGSGFGETQYF. Using reference TRBV18 and TRBJ2-5 for the parts outside the CDR3, the full variable domain is NAGVMQNPRHLVRRRGQEARLRCSPMKGHSHVYWYRQLPEEGLKFMVYLQKENIIDESGMPKERFSAEFPKEGPSILRIQQVVRGDSAAYFCASRGSGFGETQYFGPGTRLLVL.

The chain combines TRBV5-4 with TRBJ2-7; 10 bases are shared with TRBD2. After removal of 5 bases from V and 7 bases from J, the junction contained 12 bases not matched to a gene. The CDR3 contains 15 residues. The germline V gene encodes CDR1 SGHNT and CDR2 YYREEE (reference sequence). Here the CDR3 reads CASRIWASGGGEQYF. Here the CDR3 DNA reads TGTGCCAGCAGAATCTGGGCTAGCGGGGGAGGGGAGCAGTACTTC.

This clone was found a few times. The chain recombines TRBV29-1 with TRBJ1-1; 9 bases align to TRBD1. Losses at the gene ends were 4 bases for V and 6 bases for J; bases not matched to a gene: 6. The CDR3 runs to 13 residues. Germline CDR1 reads SQVTM; CDR2 reads ANQGSEA. The CDR3 spells CSVAQGDRAEAFF. CDR3 DNA sequence: TGCAGCGTTGCCCAGGGGGACAGGGCTGAAGCTTTCTTT.

The chain joins TRBV5-1 to TRBJ2-5, with a weak D call TRBD2 (6 bases). CDR1 SGHRS and CDR2 YFSETQ come from the germline V gene. The ends were cut back, 3 bases at V and 5 bases at J, with 17 bases in the middle. The length of the CDR3 is 15 residues. The CDR3 DNA sequence: TGCGCCAGCAGCTCCTTACTAGCTCCCGAGGAGACCCAGTACTTC. It is translated as CASSSLLAPEETQYF.

In its sample, this clone was seen once. The chain carries TRBV18 and TRBJ1-4, with D unclear. The germline CDR1 and CDR2 sequences are KGHSH and LQKENI. V was cut by 4 bases and J by 4 bases, with 7 bases left in between. This CDR3 region has 13 residues. The CDR3 reads CASSLALNEKLFF. DNA of the CDR3: TGTGCCAGCTCACTGGCCCTTAATGAAAAACTGTTTTTT.

The genes are TRBV29-1 and TRBJ2-3, with TRBD2 as a possible D gene (6 bases). V was trimmed by 1 base and J by 0 bases, leaving 11 bases between them. CDR3 length: 15 residues. The germline CDR1 and CDR2 sequences are SQVTM and ANQGSEA. The CDR3 region has the DNA TGCAGCGTTGAAGTGACGGGAGACAGCACAGATACGCAGTATTTT. Translation: CSVEVTGDSTDTQYF.

This clone showed up just once. The rearrangement links TRBV14 to TRBJ2-5, with a possible D match to TRBD1 (5 bases). CDR1 and CDR2 from the germline V gene are SGHDN and FVKESK. The length of the CDR3 is 13 residues. V lost 4 bases and J 2 bases, leaving 8 bases between the germline ends. In nucleotides, the CDR3 is TGTGCCAGCAGCCGACAGCTTCAAGAGACCCAGTACTTC. This sequence encodes CASSRQLQETQYF.

The chain has TRBV9 and TRBJ1-2; the D gene is possibly TRBD1 (5 bases). This CDR3 region has 14 residues. V gave up 0 bases and J gave up 4 bases, with 10 bases separating them. Germline assignment: CDR1 SGDLS and CDR2 YYNGEE. The CDR3 reads CASSVAREGYGYTF. CDR3 coding DNA: TGTGCCAGCAGCGTAGCCAGGGAGGGCTATGGCTACACCTTC.

This rearrangement joins TRBV7-6 to TRBJ1-1; D not certain. Germline CDR1 reads SGHVS; CDR2 reads FNYEAQ. V lost 6 bases to trimming and J lost 0 bases, with 11 bases between them. CDR3 length: 14 residues. As DNA, the CDR3 is TGTGCCAGCAGGGGAGGCACGATGAACACTGAAGCTTTCTTT. Residues: CASRGGTMNTEAFF.

The table lists this clone with a few counts. V and J are TRBV28 and TRBJ2-7; 7 bases map to TRBD1. CDR1 is MDHEN, CDR2 SYDVKM, per germline. Trimming cost V 5 bases and J 3 bases; bases outside gene matches: 7. The CDR3 is 14 amino acids. The chain's CDR3 is CASSPTRQGYEQYF. The DNA for the CDR3 is TGTGCCAGCAGTCCAACTAGACAGGGCTACGAGCAGTACTTC.

The rearrangement uses TRBV5-1 and TRBJ2-7; 7 nucleotides align to TRBD1. The CDR3 is 14 amino acids. V shed 3 bases, J shed 4 bases, and the junction held 7 bases outside the gene matches. Per the germline V gene, CDR1 is SGHRS and CDR2 is YFSETQ. The CDR3 loop reads CASSWGQKSYEQYF. DNA for the CDR3: TGCGCCAGCAGCTGGGGACAGAAATCTTACGAGCAGTACTTC.

The CDR3 DNA reads TGTGCCACCGGGGTATGGGGACAGGGCCATAATTCACCCCTCCACTTT. Protein sequence: CATGVWGQGHNSPLHF. The chain employs TRBV15 and TRBJ1-6; 9 nucleotides agree with TRBD1. Losses at the gene ends were 8 bases for V and 5 bases for J; bases not matched to a gene: 10. The CDR3 is made up of 16 amino acids. Germline lookup yields CDR1 LNHNV and CDR2 YYDKDF (reference sequence).

The chain joins TRBV11-2 to TRBJ1-4, with D perhaps matching TRBD1 (5 bases). Looked up from germline, CDR1 is SGHAT and CDR2 is FQNNGV. This CDR3 has 13 amino acids. The ends were cut back, 1 base at V and 9 bases at J, with 9 bases in the middle. The CDR3 protein is CASSLVEGQKLFF. CDR3 in DNA: TGTGCCAGCAGCTTAGTGGAGGGGCAAAAACTGTTTTTT. Full variable domain (remainder filled in from reference TRBV11-2 and TRBJ1-4): EAGVAQSPRYKIIEKRQSVAFWCNPISGHATLYWYQQILGQGPKLLIQFQNNGVVDDSQLPKDRFSAERLKGVDSTLKIQPAKLEDSAVYLCASSLVEGQKLFFGSGTQLSVL.

The genes are TRBV5-8 and TRBJ1-6; D unresolved. V lost 0 bases, J lost 8 bases, and 9 bases lay in between. Looked up from germline, CDR1 is SGHTS and CDR2 is YDEGEE. CDR3 length equals 14 residues. CDR3 in amino acids: CASSLVGLDSPLHF. CDR3 coding DNA: TGTGCCAGCAGCTTGGTCGGACTAGATTCACCCCTCCACTTT.